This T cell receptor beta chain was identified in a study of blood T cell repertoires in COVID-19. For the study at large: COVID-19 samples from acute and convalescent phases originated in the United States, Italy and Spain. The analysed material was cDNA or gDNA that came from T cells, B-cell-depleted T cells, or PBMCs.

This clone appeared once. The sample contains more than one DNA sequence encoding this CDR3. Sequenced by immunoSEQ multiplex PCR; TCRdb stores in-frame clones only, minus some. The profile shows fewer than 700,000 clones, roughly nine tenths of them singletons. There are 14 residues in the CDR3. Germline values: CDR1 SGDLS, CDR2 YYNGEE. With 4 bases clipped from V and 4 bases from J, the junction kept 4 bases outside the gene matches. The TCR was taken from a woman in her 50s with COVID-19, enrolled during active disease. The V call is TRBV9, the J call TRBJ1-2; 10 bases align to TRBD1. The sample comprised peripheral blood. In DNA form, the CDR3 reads TGTGCCAGCAGCCTCGGACAGGGGGGCTATGGCTACACCTTC. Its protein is CASSLGQGGYGYTF. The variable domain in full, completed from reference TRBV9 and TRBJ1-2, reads DSGVTQTPKHLITATGQRVTLRCSPRSGDLSVYWYQQSLDQGLQFLIQYYNGEERAKGNILERFSAQQFPDLHSELNLSSLELGDSALYFCASSLGQGGYGYTFGSGTRLTVV.